This T cell receptor (beta chain) was recorded in a study of beta chain features in type 1 diabetes. Study-level background: Examination spanned about 110 million sorted cells from all samples.

The germline gives CDR1 SEHNR, CDR2 FQNEAQ (reference sequence). CDR3 length: 15 amino acids. V lost 4 bases and J lost 4, with 16 bases in between. The whole isolated RNA underwent reverse transcription, so sequencing captured expressed TCRB transcripts. TCRdb's copy holds only in-frame clones and misses some; the assay was immunoSEQ multiplex PCR. This table holds some 200,000 clones, 15% to 20% found once. Study-level results: Moderate yet significant TCRB CDR3 shortening was seen in Type 1 diabetes patients in all four CD4+ subsets. Diminished insertions and augmented deletions at VDJ junctions characterized type 1 diabetes patients.

This clone was observed a handful of times. What it binds is unknown. Isolation of CD4+ naive, central memory, regulatory and stem cell-like memory cells was achieved by sorting via CD45RO/CCR7/CD25/CD127/CD95/CD27. Sequenced sample: naive CD4+ T cells from blood. This receptor was taken from a man aged 25-40 years with type 1 diabetes. This chain links TRBV7-9 with TRBJ1-2, with D perhaps TRBD1 (6 bases). CDR3 region: CASSSRVQGGYGYTF. CDR3 in DNA: TGTGCCAGCAGCTCACGAGTACAGGGCGGCTATGGCTACACCTTC.